This T cell receptor beta chain is drawn from a study of T cells in Graves' hyperthyroidism and ophthalmopathy. Regions amplified from RNA transcripts were the TCR beta CDR3 regions. An initial round of RT-PCR targeting the TCR CDR3 relied on the HTBI primer set. TCRdb reprocessed the multiplex PCR reads with MiXCR, giving one entry per CDR3 protein. Of about 410,000 distinct CDR3 sequences in the sample, roughly 14% were seen once. Trimming cost V 5 bases and J 2 bases, with 8 bases left between them. Germline assignment: CDR1 GTSNPN and CDR2 SVGIG (reference sequence). The CDR3 loop spans 12 amino acids. Diagnoses used clinical symptoms, serum thyroxine and TRAb, thyroid ultrasound and orbital computed tomography. This clonotype appeared many times.

Sequenced input: blood. The chain employs TRBV30 and TRBJ2-3; D not certain. The clonotype was recovered from a man between 18 and 29 years old with Graves' ophthalmopathy. The chain's CDR3 is CAWGRLTDTQYF. The CDR3 DNA follows: TGTGCCTGGGGGCGCCTCACAGATACGCAGTATTTT.